These 2 T cell receptor beta chains share one sample of origin, sequenced in a study of neurological immune-mediated disorders. TCRdb re-called the 5' RACE reads with MiXCR, one entry per CDR3 protein. Found here are around 40,000 distinct CDR3 sequences, 10% to 15% of them singletons; the top ten hold 1.3%. Specimen: PBMCs. Source of these receptors: a female donor in good health.

This clonotype appeared many times. The J gene is TRBJ1-1, the V gene TRBV4-1; D gene unclear. CDR1 and CDR2 from the germline V gene are MGHRA and YSYEKL. Trimming cost V 0 bases and J 0 bases, with 8 bases left between them. The CDR3 sequence is 15 residues long. As DNA, the CDR3 is TGCGCCAGCAGCCAAGAACCGGGATTGAACACTGAAGCTTTCTTT. The encoded protein is CASSQEPGLNTEAFF.

The chain employs TRBV20-1 and TRBJ2-1; D unclear. V lost 3 bases, J lost 1 base, and 7 bases lay in between. Germline assignment: CDR1 DFQATT and CDR2 SNEGSKA (reference sequence). This CDR3 is 13 amino acids long. The CDR3 DNA reads as TGCAGTGCTAGTGTGGAGTCCTACAATGAGCAGTTCTTC. This gives the protein CSASVESYNEQFF.